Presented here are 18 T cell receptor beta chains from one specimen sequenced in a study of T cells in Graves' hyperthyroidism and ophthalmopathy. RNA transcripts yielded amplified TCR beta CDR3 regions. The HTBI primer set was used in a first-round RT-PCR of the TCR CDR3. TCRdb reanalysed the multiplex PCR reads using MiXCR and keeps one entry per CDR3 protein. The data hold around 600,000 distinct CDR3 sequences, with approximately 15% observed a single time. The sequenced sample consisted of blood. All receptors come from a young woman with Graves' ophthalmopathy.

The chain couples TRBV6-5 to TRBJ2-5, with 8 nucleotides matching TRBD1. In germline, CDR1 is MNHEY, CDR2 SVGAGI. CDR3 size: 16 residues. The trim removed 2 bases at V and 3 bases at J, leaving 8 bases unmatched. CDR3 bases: TGTGCCAGCAGTTACCAGGGGACAGGACCGAAAGAGACCCAGTACTTC. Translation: CASSYQGTGPKETQYF.

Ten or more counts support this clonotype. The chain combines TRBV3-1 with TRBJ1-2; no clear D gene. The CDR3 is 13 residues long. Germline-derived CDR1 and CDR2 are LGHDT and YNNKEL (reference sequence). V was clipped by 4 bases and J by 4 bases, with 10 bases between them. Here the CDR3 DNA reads TGTGCCAGCAGCCCTCAGATCTCCTATGGCTACACCTTC. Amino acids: CASSPQISYGYTF. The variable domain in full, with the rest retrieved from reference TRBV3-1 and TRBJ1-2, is DTAVSQTPKYLVTQMGNDKSIKCEQNLGHDTMYWYKQDSKKFLKIMFSYNNKELIINETVPNRFSPKSPDKAHLNLHINSLELGDSAVYFCASSPQISYGYTFGSGTRLTVV.

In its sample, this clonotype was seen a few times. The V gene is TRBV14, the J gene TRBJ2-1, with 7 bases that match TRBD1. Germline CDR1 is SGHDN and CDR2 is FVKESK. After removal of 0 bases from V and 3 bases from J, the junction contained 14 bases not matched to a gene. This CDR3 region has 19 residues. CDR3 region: CASSQEDSGRTGDYNEQFF. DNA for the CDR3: TGTGCCAGCAGCCAAGAAGATTCGGGTAGGACAGGCGACTACAATGAGCAGTTCTTC.

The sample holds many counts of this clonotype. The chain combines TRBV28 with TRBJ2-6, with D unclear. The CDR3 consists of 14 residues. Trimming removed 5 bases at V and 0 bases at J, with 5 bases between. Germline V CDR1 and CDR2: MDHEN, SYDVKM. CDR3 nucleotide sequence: TGTGCCAGCAGTAAGAGCTCTGGGGCCAACGTCCTGACTTTC. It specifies CASSKSSGANVLTF.

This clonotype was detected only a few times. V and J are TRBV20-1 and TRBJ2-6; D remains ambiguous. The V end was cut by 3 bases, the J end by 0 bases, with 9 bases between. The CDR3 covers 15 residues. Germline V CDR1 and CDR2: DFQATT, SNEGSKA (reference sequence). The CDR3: CSASFMDSGANVLTF. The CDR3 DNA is TGCAGTGCTAGCTTCATGGACTCTGGGGCCAACGTCCTGACTTTC.

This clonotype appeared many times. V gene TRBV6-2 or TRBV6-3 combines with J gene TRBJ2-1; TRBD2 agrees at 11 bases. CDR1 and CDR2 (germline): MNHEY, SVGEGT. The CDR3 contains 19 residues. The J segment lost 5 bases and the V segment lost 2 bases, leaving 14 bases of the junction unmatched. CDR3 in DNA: TGTGCCAGCAGTTACCAACACTATTTACTAGCGGGAGCCGACAATGAGCAGTTCTTC. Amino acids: CASSYQHYLLAGADNEQFF.

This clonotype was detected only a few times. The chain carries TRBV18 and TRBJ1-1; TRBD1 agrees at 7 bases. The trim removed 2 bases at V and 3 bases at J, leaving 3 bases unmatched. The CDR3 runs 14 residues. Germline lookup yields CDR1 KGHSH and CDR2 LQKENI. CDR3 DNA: TGTGCCAGCTCACCATACAGGGGATACACTGAAGCTTTCTTT. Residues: CASSPYRGYTEAFF.

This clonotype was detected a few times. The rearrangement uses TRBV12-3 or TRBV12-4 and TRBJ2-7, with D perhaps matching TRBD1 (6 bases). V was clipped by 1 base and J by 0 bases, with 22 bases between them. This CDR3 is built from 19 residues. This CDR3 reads CASSLVFRGSRTASYEQYF. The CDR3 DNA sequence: TGTGCCAGCAGTTTAGTGTTTCGAGGTTCGCGGACAGCCTCCTACGAGCAGTACTTC.

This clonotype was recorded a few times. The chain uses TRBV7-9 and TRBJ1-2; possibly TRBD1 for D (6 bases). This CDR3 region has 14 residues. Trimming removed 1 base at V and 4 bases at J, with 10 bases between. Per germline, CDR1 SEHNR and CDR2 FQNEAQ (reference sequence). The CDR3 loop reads CASSLGTTGYGYTF. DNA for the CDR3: TGTGCCAGCAGCTTAGGAACGACAGGCTATGGCTACACCTTC.

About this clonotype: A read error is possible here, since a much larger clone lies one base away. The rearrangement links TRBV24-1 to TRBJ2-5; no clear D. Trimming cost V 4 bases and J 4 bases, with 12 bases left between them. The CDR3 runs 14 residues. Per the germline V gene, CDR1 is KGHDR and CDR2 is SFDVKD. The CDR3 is CATSDVGWGETQYF. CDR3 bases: TGTGCCACCAGTGACGTCGGATGGGGAGAGACCCAGTACTTC.

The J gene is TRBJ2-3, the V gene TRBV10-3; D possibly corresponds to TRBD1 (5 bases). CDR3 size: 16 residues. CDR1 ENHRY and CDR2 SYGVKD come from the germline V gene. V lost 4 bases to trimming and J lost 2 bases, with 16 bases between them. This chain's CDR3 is CAISGGNGHYTDTQYF. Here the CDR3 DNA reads TGTGCCATCAGTGGGGGCAATGGCCATTACACAGATACGCAGTATTTT.

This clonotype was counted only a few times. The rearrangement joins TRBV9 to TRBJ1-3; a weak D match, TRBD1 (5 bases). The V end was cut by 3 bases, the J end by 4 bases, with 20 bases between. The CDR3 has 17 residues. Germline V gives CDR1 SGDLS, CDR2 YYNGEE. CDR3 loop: CASSAQFPGLSGNTIYF. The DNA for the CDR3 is TGTGCCAGCAGCGCCCAATTCCCGGGGCTGAGCGGAAACACCATATATTTT.

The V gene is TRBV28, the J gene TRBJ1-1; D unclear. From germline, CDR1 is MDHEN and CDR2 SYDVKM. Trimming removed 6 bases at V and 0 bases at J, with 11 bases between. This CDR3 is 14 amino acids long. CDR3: CASSHRVMNTEAFF. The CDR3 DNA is TGTGCCAGCAGCCATAGGGTTATGAACACTGAAGCTTTCTTT. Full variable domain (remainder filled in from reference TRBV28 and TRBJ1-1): DVKVTQSSRYLVKRTGEKVFLECVQDMDHENMFWYRQDPGLGLRLIYFSYDVKMKEKGDIPEGYSVSREKKERFSLILESASTNQTSMYLCASSHRVMNTEAFFGQGTRLTVV.

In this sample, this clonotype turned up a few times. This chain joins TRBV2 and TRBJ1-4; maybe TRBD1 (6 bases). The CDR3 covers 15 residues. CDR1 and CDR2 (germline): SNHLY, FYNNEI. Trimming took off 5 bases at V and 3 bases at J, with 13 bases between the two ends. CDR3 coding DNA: TGTGCCAGCAGTCCACAGGGTCCAGCTAATGAAAAACTGTTTTTT. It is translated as CASSPQGPANEKLFF.

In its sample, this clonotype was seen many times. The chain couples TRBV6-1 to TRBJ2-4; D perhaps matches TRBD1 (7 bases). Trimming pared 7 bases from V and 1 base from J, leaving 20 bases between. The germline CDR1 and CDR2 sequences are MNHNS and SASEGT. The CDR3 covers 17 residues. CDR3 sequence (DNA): TGTGCCAGCATTGACGGAGGGGGCGCTTGGGCCAAAAACATTCAGTACTTC. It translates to CASIDGGGAWAKNIQYF.

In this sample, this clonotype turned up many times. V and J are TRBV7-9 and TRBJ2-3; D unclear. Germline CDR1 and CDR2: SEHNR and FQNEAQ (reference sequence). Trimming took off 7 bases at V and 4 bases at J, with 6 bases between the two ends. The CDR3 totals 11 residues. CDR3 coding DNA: TGTGCCAGCATCTTGGCAGATACGCAGTATTTT. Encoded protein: CASILADTQYF.

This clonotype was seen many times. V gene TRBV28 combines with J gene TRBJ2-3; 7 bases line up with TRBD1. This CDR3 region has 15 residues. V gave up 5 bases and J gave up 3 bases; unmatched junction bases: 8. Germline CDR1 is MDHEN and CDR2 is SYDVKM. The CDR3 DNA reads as TGTGCCAGCAGTCTCCCACAGGGGCTGACAGATACGCAGTATTTT. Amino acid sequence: CASSLPQGLTDTQYF.

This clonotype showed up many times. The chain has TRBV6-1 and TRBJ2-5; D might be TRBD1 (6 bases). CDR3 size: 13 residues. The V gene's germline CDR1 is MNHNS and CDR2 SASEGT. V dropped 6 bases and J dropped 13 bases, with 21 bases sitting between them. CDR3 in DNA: TGTGCCAGCAGGCCTCTCGGACAGCCTTTGTCGTACTTC. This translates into CASRPLGQPLSYF.